The clone carrying this TCR beta chain was recorded a few times. Original data processing: Amplification of reference gene primers was used by the study to estimate nucleated cell counts. Clones were read by immunoSEQ multiplex PCR, and TCRdb kept only the in-frame ones, dropping some. That table furnishes V, J and clone size, whereas the DNA furnished D and trimming. Among over 150,000 clones listed, approximately 90% were seen once. The data were obtained in a study of blood T cell repertoires in COVID-19. Across the whole study: From the United States, Italy and Spain came samples of acute and convalescent COVID-19.

The CDR3 loop spans 13 amino acids. Germline V gene sequence: CDR1 MNHNS, CDR2 SASEGT. V was trimmed by 2 bases and J by 11 bases, leaving 13 bases between them. Sequences were obtained from PBMCs or T cells enriched from blood (not recorded which). The gene calls are TRBV6-1 and TRBJ1-5; D unclear. The sequence came from a woman in her twenties or thirties who had recovered from COVID-19. Written as DNA, the CDR3 is TGTGCCAGCAGTGAAAACTCGGGTTGGGCCCAGCATTTT. Amino acid sequence: CASSENSGWAQHF.